A selection of T cell receptor beta chains follows, all from one sample in a study of blood T cell repertoires in COVID-19. Some clones are missing from TCRdb's copy, which holds only in-frame ones; the method was immunoSEQ multiplex PCR. The sample contains 200,000 to 250,000 clones, about 80% of which appear only once. The sample was peripheral blood. The receptors stem from a woman younger than 45 who had recovered from COVID-19. The CDR3 runs from the conserved cysteine through the conserved F or W. D genes are given only for firm matches. Not every row has a clone size; where given, it reads once, few, many or a size class.

clone_size j_call d_call v_call cdr3_aa cdr3_nt
once TRBJ1-6 TRBD1 TRBV27 CASTPDRGKSPLHF TGTGCCAGCACTCCCGACAGGGGAAAGTCACCCCTCCACTTT
- TRBJ2-1 TRBD2 TRBV30 CAWSSRLAGEQFF TGTGCCTGGAGTTCAAGACTAGCGGGTGAGCAGTTCTTC
- TRBJ2-1 TRBD2 TRBV28 CASTLGGSSYNEQFF TGTGCCAGCACCCTGGGGGGGAGCTCCTACAATGAGCAGTTCTTC
- TRBJ2-7 TRBD1 TRBV30 CAWRHGQGLYEQYF TGTGCCTGGAGACACGGACAGGGGCTCTACGAGCAGTACTTC
- TRBJ2-1 - TRBV25-1 CASTLPNYNEQFF TGTGCCAGCACTCTACCCAACTACAATGAGCAGTTCTTC
- TRBJ1-1 TRBD1 TRBV2 CASSDRTGGMSAFF TGTGCCAGCAGTGATAGAACAGGGGGAATGAGTGCTTTCTTT
few TRBJ2-1 TRBD2 TRBV7-3 CASSSIAGSSYNEQFF TGTGCCAGCAGCTCTATAGCGGGAAGCTCCTACAATGAGCAGTTCTTC
- TRBJ1-2 TRBD1 TRBV28 CASSLGQANYGYTF TGTGCCAGCAGCCTAGGACAGGCGAACTATGGCTACACCTTC
- TRBJ1-1 - TRBV19 CASSIGAGRNTEAFF TGTGCCAGTAGTATAGGTGCCGGGAGGAACACTGAAGCTTTCTTT
- TRBJ1-2 - TRBV18 CASSPPFGRGPYGYTF TGTGCCAGCTCACCACCGTTCGGCAGGGGTCCCTATGGCTACACCTTC
- TRBJ1-1 - TRBV27 CASSPNGSPGEAFF TGTGCCAGCAGTCCCAATGGCTCCCCGGGTGAAGCTTTCTTT
- TRBJ2-3 - TRBV6-1 CASSESESTDTQYF TGTGCCAGCAGTGAATCGGAGAGCACAGATACGCAGTATTTT
once TRBJ2-4 TRBD2 TRBV6-1 CASSEEDRIAGGPHKNIQYF TGTGCCAGCAGTGAAGAAGATCGAATAGCGGGAGGGCCACACAAAAACATTCAGTACTTC